This T cell receptor beta chain was identified during a study of shared clonotypes between healthy human individuals. Note on this clone: The target antigen is unknown.

Overall study findings and caveats: The sharing of approximately 5.1% of naive CD4 clonotypes was seen across a handful of donors.

At a deep level, the assay was run. Method: immunoSEQ multiplex PCR; TCRdb's copy keeps in-frame clones and lacks some. Of under 850,000 clones in the sample, approximately 72% were seen once. There are 12 residues in the CDR3. The V end was cut by 6 bases, the J end by 7 bases, with 10 bases between. Germline assignment: CDR1 SGHVS and CDR2 FNYEAQ. Source material: memory CD4+ T cells sorted from blood. Subset here: CD45RA-negative fraction. The sequence came from a woman in her twenties or thirties in good health. V gene TRBV7-6 combines with J gene TRBJ2-1; TRBD2 is a possible D gene (5 bases). This CDR3 is CASSPSGNEQFF. Here the CDR3 DNA reads TGTGCCAGCAGTCCGAGCGGAAATGAGCAGTTCTTC.